These 11 T cell receptor beta chains originate from one sample sequenced in a study of shared clonotypes between healthy human individuals. The data were produced by immunoSEQ multiplex PCR, yet TCRdb's version contains in-frame clones alone and is incomplete. The table has under 150,000 clones, around 66% seen once; the top ten hold under 30%. The sequenced sample was memory CD8+ T cells sorted from blood. Subset described: CD45RO+ cells pooled with CCR7-negative TemRA cells. These receptors were obtained from a woman in her 30s in good health.

The chain links TRBV30 to TRBJ2-2; 7 nucleotides agree with TRBD1. CDR1 and CDR2 from the germline V gene are GTSNPN and SVGIG (reference sequence). Trimming at V came to 3 bases and at J to 3 bases, leaving 4 bases not matched to a gene. The CDR3 consists of 14 residues. CDR3 loop: CAWRGGADTGELFF. The CDR3 coding sequence is TGTGCCTGGAGAGGGGGCGCTGACACCGGGGAGCTGTTTTTT.

The V gene is TRBV6-1, the J gene TRBJ2-7, with 11 positions matching TRBD2. The V gene's germline CDR1 is MNHNS and CDR2 SASEGT. This CDR3 is built from 15 residues. V gave up 2 bases and J gave up 3 bases; unmatched junction bases: 3. CDR3 in DNA: TGTGCCAGCAGTGAACTAGCGGGAGGAATCTACGAGCAGTACTTC. This translates into CASSELAGGIYEQYF.

V is TRBV10-3 and J is TRBJ2-7; TRBD1 aligns across 12 bases. Germline V lookup: CDR1 ENHRY, CDR2 SYGVKD. The CDR3 sequence is 16 residues long. The J segment lost 0 bases and the V segment lost 4 bases, leaving 4 bases of the junction unmatched. CDR3 DNA: TGTGCCATCAGTGGGGGACAGGGGGCCTACTCCTACGAGCAGTACTTC. Protein product: CAISGGQGAYSYEQYF.

The chain joins TRBV7-8 to TRBJ1-4; D remains unclear. The CDR3 has 15 amino acids. Germline V gives CDR1 SGHVS, CDR2 FQNEAQ. The V gene lost 1 base and the J gene lost 4 bases, with 10 bases spanning the gap. The CDR3 here is CASSLVGFFNEKLFF. The CDR3 coding sequence is TGTGCCAGCAGCTTAGTGGGATTTTTTAATGAAAAACTGTTTTTT.

This clone was observed many times. This chain joins TRBV6-5 and TRBJ2-7; possibly TRBD2 for D (6 bases). Looked up from germline, CDR1 is MNHEY and CDR2 is SVGAGI. V dropped 5 bases and J dropped 3 bases, with 14 bases sitting between them. This CDR3 has 14 residues. CDR3 in amino acids: CASSRLTRIYEQYF. DNA of the CDR3: TGTGCCAGCAGTCGACTGACTAGGATCTACGAGCAGTACTTC.

The V call is TRBV28, the J call TRBJ1-1; TRBD1 might be the D (6 bases). The CDR3 length is 16 residues. The germline CDR1 and CDR2 sequences are MDHEN and SYDVKM. Trimming took 6 bases from V and 6 from J, leaving 23 bases between them. The CDR3 loop is CASSRTGSQGISEAFF. The CDR3 DNA is TGTGCCAGCAGCCGAACAGGGAGTCAGGGTATTTCTGAAGCTTTCTTT.

Only one count was recorded for this clone. This chain connects TRBV11-3 to TRBJ2-1; D may be TRBD1 or TRBD2 (5 bases each). The V gene's germline CDR1 is SGHNT and CDR2 YENEEA. The CDR3 contains 14 residues. V was shortened by 5 bases and J by 7 bases, with 15 bases between the two germline ends. Written as DNA, the CDR3 is TGTGCCAGCAGCCCCCTCGGGGCGTTTAATGAGCAGTTCTTC. Encoded protein: CASSPLGAFNEQFF.

This clone was observed a handful of times. The chain employs TRBV11-2 and TRBJ2-1; D uncertain. Germline CDR1 reads SGHAT; CDR2 reads FQNNGV. The CDR3 runs to 12 residues. Trimming shortened V by 2 bases and J by 7 bases, and 6 bases separated the two germline ends. The CDR3 loop reads CASSLMENEQFF. CDR3 sequence (DNA): TGTGCCAGCAGCTTAATGGAGAATGAGCAGTTCTTC.

The gene calls are TRBV11-1 and TRBJ2-1; the match to TRBD1 covers 8 bases. Germline values: CDR1 SGHAT, CDR2 FQDESV (reference sequence). Trimming took 3 bases from V and 5 from J; bases not matched to a gene: 3. This CDR3 region has 14 residues. The CDR3 bases are TGTGCCAGCAGCTTGGGGACAGGAGACAATGAGCAGTTCTTC. Its protein is CASSLGTGDNEQFF. Using reference TRBV11-1 and TRBJ2-1 for the parts outside the CDR3, the full variable domain is EAEVAQSPRYKITEKSQAVAFWCDPISGHATLYWYRQILGQGPELLVQFQDESVVDDSQLPKDRFSAERLKGVDSTLKIQPAELGDSAMYLCASSLGTGDNEQFFGPGTRLTVL.

The chain has TRBV2 and TRBJ2-5, with unresolved D. Trimming cost V 7 bases and J 5 bases, with 5 bases left between them. The CDR3 has 10 residues. Germline V CDR1 and CDR2: SNHLY, FYNNEI. The chain's CDR3 is CASMGETQYF. The CDR3 DNA sequence: TGTGCCAGCATGGGGGAGACCCAGTACTTC.

The gene calls are TRBV14 and TRBJ2-3; 10 positions match TRBD2. The CDR3 is 16 residues long. Germline assignment: CDR1 SGHDN and CDR2 FVKESK. Trimming took 1 base from V and 8 from J; bases not matched to a gene: 9. CDR3 sequence (DNA): TGTGCCAGCAGCCAAGGGACTAGCGGTAAAGCGGGTACGCAGTATTTT. Its translation: CASSQGTSGKAGTQYF.